Each of the 25 T cell receptor beta chains below was sequenced from the same sample in a study of cytomegalovirus exposure and HLA in healthy donors. The PCR ran on 60 Vbeta and 13 Jbeta primers. Sequencing used immunoSEQ multiplex PCR; TCRdb keeps in-frame clones, though not all of them. The profile shows approximately 280,000 clones, 86% of them singletons. Input material: PBMCs. The receptor set was obtained from a man aged 40-49 years in good health and CMV-seropositive.

This chain links TRBV6-5 with TRBJ2-1; TRBD2 matches at 13 bases. V lost 6 bases to trimming and J lost 7 bases; unmatched junction nucleotides: 6. CDR1 MNHEY and CDR2 SVGAGI come from the germline V gene. This CDR3 contains 15 residues. The CDR3 sequence: CASRAGTSGINEQFF. CDR3 nucleotides: TGTGCCAGCAGGGCCGGGACTAGCGGGATAAATGAGCAGTTCTTC.

The chain uses TRBV6-6 and TRBJ2-1; 7 nucleotides agree with TRBD1. The CDR3 runs 16 residues. V lost 5 bases, J lost 9 bases, and 16 bases stayed unmatched. Germline assignment: CDR1 MNHNY and CDR2 SVGAGI (reference sequence). DNA for the CDR3: TGTGCCAGCAGTCCGTCGGGACAGTGGGCTGGGGTTGAGCAGTTCTTC. Translated, it gives CASSPSGQWAGVEQFF.

The rearrangement links TRBV7-9 to TRBJ2-1, with TRBD2 identical over 10 bases. This CDR3 is built from 17 residues. With 4 bases clipped from V and 7 bases from J, the junction kept 13 bases outside the gene matches. Germline V gene lookup returns CDR1 SEHNR and CDR2 FQNEAQ (reference sequence). This CDR3 reads CASSSTPLAGDWNEQFF. CDR3 in DNA: TGTGCCAGCAGCTCCACTCCCCTAGCGGGAGATTGGAATGAGCAGTTCTTC.

This CDR3 is CAARHTEAFF. CDR3 in DNA: TGTGCCGCCCGACATACTGAAGCTTTCTTT. The chain uses TRBV11-3 and TRBJ1-1; D is ambiguous. V was clipped by 11 bases and J by 5 bases, with 9 bases between them. CDR1 SGHNT and CDR2 YENEEA come from the germline V gene. The CDR3 has 10 amino acids.

The V call is TRBV4-3, the J call TRBJ2-1; 8 nucleotides agree with TRBD2. The germline V gene encodes CDR1 LGHNA and CDR2 YSLEER. Losses at the gene ends were 5 bases for V and 3 bases for J; bases not matched to a gene: 15. This CDR3 is built from 18 residues. For the CDR3, the DNA is TGCGCCAGCAGCTCCCCAGCGGGGGTGCGGGAGGACTACAATGAGCAGTTCTTC. The encoded protein is CASSSPAGVREDYNEQFF.

The chain combines TRBV4-2 with TRBJ2-3; maybe TRBD2 (5 bases). V was pared by 4 bases and J by 0 bases, with 17 bases between. This CDR3 is 17 amino acids long. Germline CDR1 and CDR2: LGHNA and YNFKEQ. As DNA, the CDR3 is TGTGCCAGCAGCCTTACGGCCATAGCGACTAGCACAGATACGCAGTATTTT. This sequence encodes CASSLTAIATSTDTQYF.

V and J are TRBV6-5 and TRBJ2-5; TRBD2 might be the D (5 bases). Matching the DNA end better, TRBJ2-7 makes the J call doubtful. This CDR3 has 14 amino acids. Germline lookup yields CDR1 MNHEY and CDR2 SVGAGI. CDR3 nucleotide sequence: TGTGCCAGCAGTTCCCTCACGGGGTCAAACGAGCAGTACTTC. This sequence encodes CASSSLTGSNEQYF.

This rearrangement joins TRBV18 to TRBJ1-4; D possibly corresponds to TRBD1 (5 bases). CDR3 size: 16 residues. Germline CDR1 KGHSH, CDR2 LQKENI. Trimming cost V 6 bases and J 2 bases, with 16 bases left between them. CDR3 nucleotides: TGTGCCAGCTCCCCCCCACGGGGGTCCACTAATGAAAAACTGTTTTTT. It is translated as CASSPPRGSTNEKLFF.

The genes are TRBV4-3 and TRBJ2-3; 9 bases line up with TRBD2. The V segment lost 2 bases and the J segment 6 bases; nucleotides outside the gene matches: 15. The length of the CDR3 is 18 residues. CDR1 and CDR2 (germline): LGHNA, YSLEER. CDR3 DNA sequence: TGCGCCAGCAGCCAATCGGTTCGTGGCGGGAGGGCGGAGGATACGCAGTATTTT. As protein: CASSQSVRGGRAEDTQYF.

This chain uses TRBV5-1 with TRBJ2-2, with 10 bases identical to TRBD2. The CDR3 contains 18 residues. Germline CDR1 and CDR2: SGHRS and YFSETQ. Germline trimming cut 1 base from V and 3 bases from J; bases unmatched to any gene: 9. CDR3 protein: CASSLYPSGRDYTGELFF. The CDR3 DNA follows: TGCGCCAGCAGCTTGTACCCTAGCGGGAGAGACTACACCGGGGAGCTGTTTTTT.

The chain links TRBV10-3 to TRBJ2-7; weak D call: TRBD2 (6 bases). This CDR3 has 14 residues. The germline V and J ends were trimmed by 10 bases and 3 bases, with 19 bases remaining between them. CDR1 ENHRY and CDR2 SYGVKD come from the germline V gene. CDR3 sequence: CATRMGGTYYEQYF. CDR3 coding DNA: TGTGCCACCCGGATGGGCGGGACCTACTACGAGCAGTACTTC.

The chain has TRBV2 and TRBJ2-1; 8 nucleotides match TRBD1. The CDR3 has 14 residues. Trimming cost V 10 bases and J 5 bases; bases outside gene matches: 10. Germline CDR1 is SNHLY and CDR2 is FYNNEI. CDR3 protein: CATPGQGRNNEQFF. Written as DNA, the CDR3 is TGTGCCACCCCAGGACAGGGTAGAAACAATGAGCAGTTCTTC.

The chain employs TRBV6-1 and TRBJ1-5; D remains unclear. The ends were cut back, 0 bases at V and 7 bases at J, with 4 bases in the middle. The CDR3 has 12 amino acids. CDR1 and CDR2 from the germline V gene are MNHNS and SASEGT. CDR3 DNA: TGTGCCAGCAGTGAAGCGGGCCAGCCCCAGCATTTT. Its translation is CASSEAGQPQHF.

This chain uses TRBV11-2 with TRBJ2-1; 14 bases match TRBD2. There are 16 residues in the CDR3. CDR1 is SGHAT and CDR2 is FQNNGV in the germline V gene. Unmatched junction bases numbered 8, after V lost 5 bases and J lost 8 bases. CDR3: CASSAGLAGDSYEQFF. In nucleotides, the CDR3 is TGTGCCAGCAGCGCGGGACTAGCGGGAGACTCTTATGAGCAGTTCTTC.

The chain is built from TRBV11-2 and TRBJ2-7; 8 bases are shared with TRBD2. From germline, CDR1 is SGHAT and CDR2 FQNNGV. Germline trimming cut 3 bases from V and 1 base from J; bases unmatched to any gene: 5. The CDR3 consists of 15 residues. CDR3 amino acids: CASSFGSGVSYEQYF. The CDR3 DNA reads as TGTGCCAGCAGCTTTGGTAGCGGGGTATCCTACGAGCAGTACTTC.

V usage is TRBV27 and J usage is TRBJ2-7; perhaps TRBD1 as D (6 bases). Germline CDR1 and CDR2: MNHEY and SMNVEV (reference sequence). Trimming stripped 5 bases from V and 4 bases from J, with 18 bases between. CDR3 length: 15 residues. The CDR3 region has the DNA TGTGCCAGCAGTCCCCGGGACAAGAGAGAGTACGAGCAGTACTTC. It encodes CASSPRDKREYEQYF.

The CDR3 is CAGCGETYEQFF. For the CDR3, the DNA is TGTGCCGGCTGCGGGGAGACCTATGAGCAGTTCTTC. This sequence joins TRBV6-5 and TRBJ2-1; D might be TRBD2 (6 bases). Germline CDR1 MNHEY, CDR2 SVGAGI. The CDR3 has 12 residues. Trimming removed 11 bases from V and 8 bases from J, with 16 bases in between.

The CDR3, as DNA: TGTGCCAGCAGCCCATGGACAGGGGAGGCTGAAGCTTTCTTT. Protein sequence: CASSPWTGEAEAFF. V usage is TRBV27 and J usage is TRBJ1-1; TRBD1 aligns across 9 bases. From germline, CDR1 is MNHEY and CDR2 SMNVEV (reference sequence). This CDR3 has 14 amino acids. Trimming at V came to 6 bases and at J to 6 bases, leaving 8 bases not matched to a gene.

The chain links TRBV28 to TRBJ2-2; TRBD2 agrees at 9 bases. Germline V gene lookup returns CDR1 MDHEN and CDR2 SYDVKM. The CDR3 runs 17 residues. J lost 4 bases, V lost 4 bases, and 10 bases had no gene match. The CDR3 reads CASSSPVASGATGELFF. The CDR3 nucleotides are TGTGCCAGCAGTTCTCCCGTGGCTAGCGGGGCCACCGGGGAGCTGTTTTTT.

This rearrangement joins TRBV7-3 to TRBJ2-7; D perhaps matches TRBD1 (5 bases). The germline V gene encodes CDR1 SGHTA and CDR2 FQGTGA. CDR3 size: 13 residues. Trimming left V 4 bases short and J 0 bases short, with 7 bases between. The CDR3 DNA reads as TGTGCCAGCAGCTCGGACAACTCCTACGAGCAGTACTTC. It encodes CASSSDNSYEQYF.

V and J are TRBV6-1 and TRBJ1-1; D unresolved. Trimming left V 6 bases short and J 4 bases short, with 12 bases between. The CDR3 has 13 amino acids. CDR1 and CDR2 (germline): MNHNS, SASEGT. CDR3 sequence (DNA): TGTGCCAGCAGAATATCCCAGTTCACTGAAGCTTTCTTT. It specifies CASRISQFTEAFF.

V is TRBV6-5 and J is TRBJ2-7, with 9 bases identical to TRBD2. V trimming: 6 bases; J trimming: 2 bases; junction bases outside the gene matches: 5. Germline V lookup: CDR1 MNHEY, CDR2 SVGAGI. The CDR3 sequence is 14 residues long. The CDR3 coding sequence is TGTGCCAGCAGCCGACTAGCGGTAACCTACGAGCAGTACTTC. It yields the protein CASSRLAVTYEQYF.

This clone came up once. The CDR3: CASSYGAVTYNEQFF. In nucleotides, the CDR3 is TGTGCCAGCAGTTACGGGGCGGTCACTTACAATGAGCAGTTCTTC. The chain recombines TRBV6-5 with TRBJ2-1, with D perhaps matching TRBD1 (5 bases). CDR1 is MNHEY and CDR2 is SVGAGI in the germline V gene. The CDR3 is 15 residues long. Trimming pared 2 bases from V and 4 bases from J, leaving 12 bases between.

The V gene is TRBV7-2, the J gene TRBJ2-7; 7 bases agree with TRBD1. This CDR3 is 15 amino acids long. Per the germline V gene, CDR1 is SGHTA and CDR2 is FQGNSA. After removal of 1 base from V and 2 bases from J, the junction contained 5 bases not matched to a gene. The CDR3 sequence is CASSLGQGGPYEQYF. The CDR3 DNA is TGTGCCAGCAGCTTAGGACAGGGCGGACCCTACGAGCAGTACTTC.

The rearrangement joins TRBV12-5 to TRBJ1-1; D is unclear. The CDR3 covers 14 residues. CDR1 is LGHNT, CDR2 FRNRAP, per germline. Between the trimmed V and J ends, which lost 4 bases and 1 base, there was a span of 10 bases. This CDR3 is CASGSAEENTEAFF. The CDR3 DNA reads as TGTGCTAGTGGTTCGGCAGAGGAGAACACTGAAGCTTTCTTT.